Each of the 6 T cell receptor beta chains below was sequenced from the same sample in a study of cytomegalovirus exposure and HLA in healthy donors. TCRdb's table, derived via immunoSEQ multiplex PCR, lists solely in-frame clones and lacks some. The data contain 150,000 to 180,000 clones, approximately 86% of them singletons. The sequenced sample was PBMCs. The receptor set was obtained from a man younger than 35 in good health and CMV-seropositive.

J is TRBJ1-1 and V is TRBV27, with TRBD1 as a possible D gene (5 bases). The CDR3 has 15 residues. The V and J ends lost 0 bases and 5 bases respectively, with 13 bases between them. Germline lookup yields CDR1 MNHEY and CDR2 SMNVEV (reference sequence). Here the CDR3 DNA reads TGTGCCAGCAGTTTATCTACCTACGGGGGGACTGAAGCTTTCTTT. Encoded protein: CASSLSTYGGTEAFF.

V usage is TRBV7-3 and J usage is TRBJ2-7; a weak D match, TRBD2 (6 bases). The germline V gene has CDR1 SGHTA and CDR2 FQGTGA. V shed 1 base and J shed 0 bases, with 10 bases lying between them. This CDR3 contains 15 residues. CDR3 sequence reads: CASSLKASASYEQYF. The DNA for the CDR3 is TGTGCCAGCAGCTTAAAGGCTAGCGCCTCCTACGAGCAGTACTTC.

CDR3 sequence: CASSLESPGTYEQYF. The CDR3 DNA reads TGTGCCAGCAGCTTAGAAAGTCCGGGAACCTACGAGCAGTACTTC. This chain uses TRBV11-2 with TRBJ2-7, with D maybe TRBD2 (5 bases). Germline V gene data show CDR1 as SGHAT and CDR2 as FQNNGV. V was pared by 0 bases and J by 2 bases, with 11 bases between. This CDR3 is built from 15 residues.

This sequence joins TRBV30 and TRBJ2-5; 7 bases align to TRBD1. Germline V lookup: CDR1 GTSNPN, CDR2 SVGIG (reference sequence). The CDR3 sequence is 20 residues long. The V and J ends lost 0 bases and 2 bases, in that order; junction bases with no gene match: 21. The CDR3 DNA reads TGTGCCTGGAGTGTTTATCCCCCCACGACAGGGAGACCTATACAAGAGACCCAGTACTTC. Its protein is CAWSVYPPTTGRPIQETQYF.

The chain employs TRBV15 and TRBJ1-3; D not resolved. Trimming took 5 bases from V and 0 from J, leaving 8 bases between them. This CDR3 region has 14 residues. In germline, CDR1 is LNHNV, CDR2 YYDKDF (reference sequence). The CDR3 DNA reads as TGTGCCACCAGCCTTCAGCGCTCTGGAAACACCATATATTTT. This sequence encodes CATSLQRSGNTIYF.

V is TRBV5-1 and J is TRBJ2-7; 10 bases align to TRBD2. V dropped 7 bases and J dropped 4; count of bases not matched to a gene: 8. Per germline, CDR1 SGHRS and CDR2 YFSETQ. CDR3 length: 14 amino acids. CDR3 in amino acids: CASGEREGPYEQYF. The CDR3 DNA follows: TGCGCCAGCGGAGAGCGGGAGGGCCCGTACGAGCAGTACTTC.